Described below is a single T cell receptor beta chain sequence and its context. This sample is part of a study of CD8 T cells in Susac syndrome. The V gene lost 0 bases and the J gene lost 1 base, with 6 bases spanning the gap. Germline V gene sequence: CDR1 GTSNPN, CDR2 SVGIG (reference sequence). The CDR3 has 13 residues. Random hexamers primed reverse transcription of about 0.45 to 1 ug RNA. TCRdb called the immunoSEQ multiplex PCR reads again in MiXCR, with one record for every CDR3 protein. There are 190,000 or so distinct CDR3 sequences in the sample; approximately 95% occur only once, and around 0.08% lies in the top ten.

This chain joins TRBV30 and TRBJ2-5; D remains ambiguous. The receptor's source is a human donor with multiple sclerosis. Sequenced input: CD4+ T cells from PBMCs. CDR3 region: CAWSVVTQETQYF. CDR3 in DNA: TGTGCCTGGAGTGTCGTGACCCAAGAGACCCAGTACTTC.